This T cell receptor (beta chain) was sequenced during a study of blood T cells in healthy people across ages. Losses at the gene ends were 3 bases for V and 13 bases for J; bases not matched to a gene: 12. Germline CDR1 reads DFQATT; CDR2 reads SNEGSKA (reference sequence). The CDR3 extends over 14 amino acids. Primers used in a second PCR of roughly 6 to 11 cycles were a sample-barcoded 5' primer and a J-beta primer mix. TCRdb re-called the 5' RACE reads through MiXCR, storing one row per CDR3 protein. The table has 500,000 to 550,000 distinct CDR3 sequences, 20% to 30% seen once. In addition, the sample was reused for a study of T cells of mothers and their children.

This clonotype originated in a boy aged 5 to 17 in good health. The V and J genes are TRBV20-1 and TRBJ2-1, with TRBD2 matching over 10 bases. Sequenced material: blood. The CDR3 loop reads CSASFGGAGGPQFF. The CDR3 DNA reads as TGCAGTGCTAGCTTCGGGGGAGCGGGAGGGCCACAGTTCTTC.